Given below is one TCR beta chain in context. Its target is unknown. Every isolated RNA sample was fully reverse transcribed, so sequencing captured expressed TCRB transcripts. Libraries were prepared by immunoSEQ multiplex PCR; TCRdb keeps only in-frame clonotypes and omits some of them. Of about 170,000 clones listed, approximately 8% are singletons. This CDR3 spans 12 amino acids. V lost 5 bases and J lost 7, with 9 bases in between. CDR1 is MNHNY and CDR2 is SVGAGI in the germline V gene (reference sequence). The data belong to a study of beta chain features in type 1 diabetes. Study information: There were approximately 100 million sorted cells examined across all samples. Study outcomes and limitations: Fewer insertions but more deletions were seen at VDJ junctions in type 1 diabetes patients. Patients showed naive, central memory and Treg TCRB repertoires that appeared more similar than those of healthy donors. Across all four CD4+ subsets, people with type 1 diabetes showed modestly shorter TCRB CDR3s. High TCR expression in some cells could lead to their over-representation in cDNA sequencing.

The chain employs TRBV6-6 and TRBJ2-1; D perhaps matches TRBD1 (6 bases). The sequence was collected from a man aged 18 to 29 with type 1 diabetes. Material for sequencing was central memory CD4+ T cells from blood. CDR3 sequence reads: CASSPQGNEQFF. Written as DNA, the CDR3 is TGTGCCAGCAGTCCCCAGGGGAATGAGCAGTTCTTC.